This note documents a single T cell receptor beta chain sequence. What antigen it recognizes has not been identified. Read data end 3 residues before the CDR3 end; the end is taken from the germline J gene. The immunoSEQ assay used multiplex PCR to amplify TCR beta CDR3 regions from an average of approximately 1,300 ng of genomic DNA per sample. The assay corrected primer bias using a complete synthetic TCR repertoire to establish an amplification baseline. The amplicons were sequenced using the Illumina platform. The authors' analysis ran thus. Error correction of the sequences involved clustering with frequency ratios plus a modified nearest-neighbor algorithm, after which the sequences were analyzed in the immunoSEQ Analyzer using IMGT gene definitions. At each rarefaction depth, TCR richness and evenness were averaged across 20 rarefaction repeats, and samples with fewer sequences than that depth were excluded. Wilcoxon rank sum tests with FDR correction were used to compare relative abundances of V, D and J genes between the groups. For the blinded duplicates, the intraclass correlation was 95% to 96% for TCR richness and averaged about 77% across 66 gene segments. In its TCRdb copy, this immuneACCESS table keeps in-frame sequences only and misses some clones. Where compared with another copy, unresolved V genes explain less than half of these, and the others have no known cause. The D gene and trimming were derived from the DNA, and the V and J assignments and clone size from that table. The sample's table lists a count of more than 45,000 clones. The ten top clones hold about 1.6% of the sample.

The data belong to a study of T cells in women clearing cervical HPV infection (dated by TCRdb to about 2018). Notes on the research overall: The cases were some 27 women with histologically confirmed HPV16-related CIN3 or worse, and 2 of these cases were invasive cancers. Because only a few women had HLA typing data, the possibility that HLA type acted as a confounder could not be ruled out. In the parent cohort, around 9,500 women aged 18 or older were enrolled in Guanacaste, Costa Rica, during about 1992 to 1994 and were followed for six to seven years. Five blinded duplicates per group were added as quality controls, giving around 60 samples: some 50 participants and about ten replicates. For cases, the median interval between lesion detection and blood sampling was over 130 days, with an interquartile range of roughly 80 to 230 days. Blood from cases was collected at the visit at which the lesion was first identified, whereas blood from controls was collected once infection was no longer detected. This exploratory proof-of-principle case-control study, nested within the Guanacaste HPV Natural History Study in Costa Rica, compared TCR repertoires among women with different cervical HPV16 outcomes. Cases and controls were matched on age within five years and on year of sample collection. The controls were some 23 women whose single incident HPV16 infection cleared within 12 months with no development of precancer or cancer. Cases had a median age of about 34 years and controls had a median age of around 40, with no significant differences in baseline characteristics. The paper as a whole reports these results and caveats: T-cell numbers per sample were unknown, so richness differences could reflect varying T-cell content rather than repertoire biology. Whether associations preceded infection or resulted from infection could not be shown with the cross-sectional design, and effector/memory subsets and HPV-specific T cells were not isolated. Cases were distinguished from controls with an estimated AUC of roughly 0.79 by random forest classifiers combining richness and V gene abundances. Cases had lower TRBV6-7 relative abundance than controls (0.11% versus 0.16%; Bonferroni P = 0.0008). Significantly higher TCR repertoire richness was observed in CIN3+ cases than in controls across sequencing depths, whereas no difference in evenness was found.

From the germline V gene, CDR1 is LGHNT and CDR2 is FRNRAP. The CDR3 measures 14 amino acids from cysteine to phenylalanine. Shown are 33 bases from within the CDR3, in frame from base 1. The germline V end is reduced by 7 bases and the J end by 6 bases; junction bases left unmatched: 6. Every participant had a single incident cervical HPV16 infection, and women with prevalent HPV16 infections were excluded. Cervical HPV DNA was detected by MY09/MY11 PCR and genotyped by dot-blot hybridization. Around 15 mL of heparinized blood were centrifuged, and the buffy coat was split into aliquots, frozen at -30 degrees C, and then kept at -80 degrees C. QIAGEN kits were used to extract genomic DNA from buffy coat specimens.

The rearrangement joined TRBV12-5 to TRBJ2-3; TRBD1 fits 11 bases in the junction. The source is a woman between 18 and 70 years old with a cervical HPV16 infection that either progressed to CIN3+ or cleared (not recorded which). The specimen sequenced was blood buffy coat. The covered CDR3 bases are TGTGCTAGTGCTTCTGGGACAGGGGGTGATACG. The encoded protein is CASASGTGGDT. The full CDR3 reads CASASGTGGDTQYF.